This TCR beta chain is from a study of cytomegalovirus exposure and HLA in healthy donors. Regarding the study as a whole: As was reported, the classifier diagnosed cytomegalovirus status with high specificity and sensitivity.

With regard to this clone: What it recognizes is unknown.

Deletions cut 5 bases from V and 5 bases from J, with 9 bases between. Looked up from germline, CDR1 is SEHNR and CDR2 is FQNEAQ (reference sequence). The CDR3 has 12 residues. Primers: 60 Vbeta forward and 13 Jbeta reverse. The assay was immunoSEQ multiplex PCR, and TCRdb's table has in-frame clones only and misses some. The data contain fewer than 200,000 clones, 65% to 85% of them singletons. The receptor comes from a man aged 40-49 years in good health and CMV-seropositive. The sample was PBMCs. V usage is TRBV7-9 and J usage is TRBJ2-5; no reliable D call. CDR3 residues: CASSPRSETQYF. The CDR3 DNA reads TGTGCCAGCAGCCCCAGGTCGGAGACCCAGTACTTC.